The clone carrying this T cell receptor beta chain was recorded many times. What it binds is unknown. The V end was cut by 1 base, the J end by 0 bases, with 7 bases between. The CDR3 has 16 residues. Germline CDR1 LNHDA, CDR2 SQIVND (reference sequence). The data stem from a study of T cell repertoires in cytomegalovirus infection. Whole-study context: Public TCR beta signatures were indicative of both CMV infection and a matching HLA type.

Findings and limits, study-wide: CMV carriers with the relevant HLA were identified by cumulative public TCR beta family frequency. HLA-C-restricted, CMV-specific TCR beta clonotypes were dominant ex vivo.

Each CDR3 protein gets one entry after TCRdb re-called the reads with MiXCR. The sample lists around 530,000 distinct CDR3 sequences, around a quarter occurring once. This rearrangement joins TRBV19 to TRBJ2-6; D unclear. This clonotype was obtained from a human donor in good health (CMV status not recorded). Some clones in this sample may be carry-over from other donors' samples. Sequenced material: PBMCs. The CDR3 here is CASSIGTVSGANVLTF. The CDR3 nucleotides are TGTGCCAGTAGTATAGGGACCGTCTCTGGGGCCAACGTCCTGACTTTC.